This T cell receptor beta chain was captured in a study of T-cell memory formation after mild COVID-19. Study-level information: Largely, TCR clusters stayed within a single donor.

The CDR3 covers 13 residues. CDR1 and CDR2 (germline): MNHEY, SVGAGI. Trimming pared 0 bases from V and 5 bases from J, leaving 6 bases between. Whole-study findings and limits: Day 15 to 85 contracting clones showed balanced CD4/CD8; day 15 to 37 expanders favored CD4+. Mainly in CM and EM were contracting CD4+ clones; CD8+ were in EMRA.

At least ten counts were recorded for this clonotype. The antigen is undetermined. TCRdb reprocessed the 5' RACE reads via MiXCR and lists one record per CDR3 protein. The sample has fewer than 450,000 distinct CDR3 sequences; more than 20% are singletons. J is TRBJ2-3 and V is TRBV6-5; D is tentatively TRBD1 or TRBD2 (5 bases each). The sample comprised PBMCs or a T cell subset sorted from them (not recorded which). The TCR sequence derives from an adult woman who had mild COVID-19 (a few samples of this study predate the infection). Cell type and time point are not known. The CDR3 spells CASSYSRGDTQYF. CDR3 nucleotide sequence: TGTGCCAGCAGTTACTCGAGGGGAGATACGCAGTATTTT.